A single sample gave rise to the 14 T cell receptor beta chains below, sequenced in a study of T cell changes during pregnancy in multiple sclerosis. Using immunoSEQ multiplex PCR, the repertoire was profiled, and TCRdb retains in-frame clones only, with some absent. The sample comprises more than 60,000 clones, 91% of which are singletons, and almost 0.3% rests with the top ten. The sequencing here drew on CD4+ T cells from peripheral blood mononuclear cells, taken in the third trimester of pregnancy. The receptors were sampled from a female donor in good health, enrolled as a control in a pregnancy study.

The V gene is TRBV5-1, the J gene TRBJ2-1; TRBD2 matches at 10 bases. CDR1 SGHRS and CDR2 YFSETQ come from the germline V gene. With V trimmed by 1 base and J by 8 bases, 6 bases remained unmatched. This CDR3 is built from 15 residues. Here the CDR3 reads CASSLYSGGADEQFF. The CDR3 DNA follows: TGCGCCAGCAGCTTGTACAGCGGGGGGGCGGATGAGCAGTTCTTC. Drawing the rest from reference TRBV5-1 and TRBJ2-1, the complete variable domain is KAGVTQTPRYLIKTRGQQVTLSCSPISGHRSVSWYQQTPGQGLQFLFEYFSETQRNKGNFPGRFSGRQFSNSRSEMNVSTLELGDSALYLCASSLYSGGADEQFFGPGTRLTVL.

This chain uses TRBV4-3 with TRBJ1-2; TRBD1 is a possible D gene (6 bases). This CDR3 region has 16 residues. Trimming pared 0 bases from V and 4 bases from J, leaving 15 bases between. Per germline, CDR1 LGHNA and CDR2 YSLEER. In nucleotides, the CDR3 is TGCGCCAGCAGCCAAGAAGGGACCAGGGGTGGCTATGGCTACACCTTC. This sequence encodes CASSQEGTRGGYGYTF.

This chain uses TRBV7-3 with TRBJ2-3; possibly TRBD1 for D (6 bases). This CDR3 has 14 residues. V was clipped by 2 bases and J by 6 bases, with 12 bases between them. Per germline, CDR1 SGHTA and CDR2 FQGTGA. The DNA of the CDR3 is TGTGCCAGCAGCTTAGGGCAGGGGATGGATACGCAGTATTTT. Encoded protein: CASSLGQGMDTQYF.

This clone has a single count. The CDR3 is CARRTPPDNEQFF. CDR3 sequence (DNA): TGTGCCCGTAGGACTCCCCCTGACAATGAGCAGTTCTTC. This chain connects TRBV2 to TRBJ2-1; possible D gene TRBD2, 5 bases. CDR1 and CDR2 from the germline V gene are SNHLY and FYNNEI. The CDR3 runs 13 residues. V was shortened by 11 bases and J by 5 bases, with 16 bases between the two germline ends.

The rearrangement links TRBV30 to TRBJ1-5; D is unresolved. This CDR3 comprises 12 residues. Germline values: CDR1 GTSNPN, CDR2 SVGIG (reference sequence). The ends were cut back, 2 bases at V and 7 bases at J, with 9 bases in the middle. The CDR3 region has the DNA TGTGCCTGGAGTTCCCCAGGACAGCCCCAGCATTTT. This translates into CAWSSPGQPQHF.

V usage is TRBV2 and J usage is TRBJ1-1; 8 bases line up with TRBD1. This CDR3 has 13 residues. J gave up 10 bases and V 1 base, and 5 bases lay outside the gene matches. In germline, CDR1 is SNHLY, CDR2 FYNNEI. This chain's CDR3 is CASSEGQGMVAFF. The CDR3 DNA is TGTGCCAGCAGTGAAGGACAGGGGATGGTAGCTTTCTTT. The full variable domain, in which reference TRBV2 and TRBJ1-1 provide the parts outside the CDR3, is EPEVTQTPSHQVTQMGQEVILRCVPISNHLYFYWYRQILGQKVEFLVSFYNNEISEKSEIFDDQFSVERPDGSNFTLKIRSTKLEDSAMYFCASSEGQGMVAFFGQGTRLTVV.

V gene TRBV7-9 combines with J gene TRBJ2-2; D is ambiguous. Germline lookup yields CDR1 SEHNR and CDR2 FQNEAQ (reference sequence). This CDR3 region has 13 residues. The ends were cut back, 5 bases at V and 5 bases at J, with 9 bases in the middle. CDR3 nucleotides: TGTGCCAGCAGCCTCCCGGGTACCGGGGAGCTGTTTTTT. It encodes CASSLPGTGELFF. Looking up the rest from reference TRBV7-9 and TRBJ2-2 gives the full variable domain: DTGVSQNPRHKITKRGQNVTFRCDPISEHNRLYWYRQTLGQGPEFLTYFQNEAQLEKSRLLSDRFSAERPKGSFSTLEIQRTEQGDSAMYLCASSLPGTGELFFGEGSRLTVL.

V is TRBV6-8 and J is TRBJ1-1; D is perhaps TRBD1 (6 bases). Germline V gives CDR1 MNHGY, CDR2 SAAAGT. Trimming removed 7 bases from V and 2 bases from J, with 23 bases in between. CDR3 length equals 17 residues. This CDR3 reads CASTYPPNHRANTEAFF. The CDR3 DNA sequence: TGTGCCAGCACCTACCCCCCCAACCACAGGGCCAACACTGAAGCTTTCTTT.

This chain links TRBV7-2 with TRBJ2-3, with 10 bases matching TRBD2. This CDR3 spans 17 amino acids. V trimming: 4 bases; J trimming: 2 bases; junction bases outside the gene matches: 9. Germline V gives CDR1 SGHTA, CDR2 FQGNSA. CDR3 bases: TGTGCCAGCAGCTCCTGGGGTAGCGGGGGGATCACAGATACGCAGTATTTT. Its translation: CASSSWGSGGITDTQYF. Looking up the rest from reference TRBV7-2 and TRBJ2-3 gives the full variable domain: GAGVSQSPSNKVTEKGKDVELRCDPISGHTALYWYRQSLGQGLEFLIYFQGNSAPDKSGLPSDRFSAERTGGSVSTLTIQRTQQEDSAVYLCASSSWGSGGITDTQYFGPGTRLTVL.

V usage is TRBV2 and J usage is TRBJ2-5, with 11 bases matching TRBD2. The CDR3 length is 15 residues. V shed 4 bases and J 1 base; nucleotides not matched to a gene: 2. Looked up from germline, CDR1 is SNHLY and CDR2 is FYNNEI. The CDR3 loop reads CASSASGGFQETQYF. The CDR3 nucleotides are TGTGCCAGCAGTGCTAGCGGGGGGTTCCAAGAGACCCAGTACTTC. The full variable domain, in which reference TRBV2 and TRBJ2-5 provide the parts outside the CDR3, is EPEVTQTPSHQVTQMGQEVILRCVPISNHLYFYWYRQILGQKVEFLVSFYNNEISEKSEIFDDQFSVERPDGSNFTLKIRSTKLEDSAMYFCASSASGGFQETQYFGPGTRLLVL.

V gene TRBV5-4 combines with J gene TRBJ2-5, with 7 bases that match TRBD1. This CDR3 contains 14 residues. J gave up 4 bases and V 4 bases, and 7 bases lay outside the gene matches. Germline V gene data show CDR1 as SGHNT and CDR2 as YYREEE (reference sequence). CDR3 in DNA: TGTGCCAGCAGCGGAACAGGGGACGGAGAGACCCAGTACTTC. Translation gives CASSGTGDGETQYF.

The J gene is TRBJ1-1, the V gene TRBV7-2; no clear D gene. Trimming stripped 5 bases from V and 2 bases from J, with 9 bases between. This CDR3 has 13 residues. Germline V CDR1 and CDR2: SGHTA, FQGNSA. The CDR3 sequence is CASSHGVNTEAFF. Here the CDR3 DNA reads TGTGCCAGCAGCCACGGGGTAAACACTGAAGCTTTCTTT.

The genes are TRBV5-6 and TRBJ1-1; 9 bases are shared with TRBD1. This CDR3 has 19 amino acids. CDR1 is SGHDT, CDR2 YYEEEE, per germline. J was trimmed by 3 bases and V by 4 bases; bases with no gene match: 19. CDR3: CASSPPPGQGPVDYTEAFF. The CDR3 DNA reads as TGTGCCAGCAGCCCGCCCCCGGGACAGGGCCCCGTGGATTACACTGAAGCTTTCTTT.

V gene TRBV7-3 combines with J gene TRBJ2-3; 8 bases match TRBD2. CDR3 length: 16 residues. Germline CDR1 and CDR2: SGHTA and FQGTGA. After removal of 1 base from V and 0 bases from J, the junction contained 3 bases not matched to a gene. CDR3 loop: CASSLNGGGSTDTQYF. The CDR3 region has the DNA TGTGCCAGCAGCTTAAACGGCGGGGGGAGCACAGATACGCAGTATTTT.